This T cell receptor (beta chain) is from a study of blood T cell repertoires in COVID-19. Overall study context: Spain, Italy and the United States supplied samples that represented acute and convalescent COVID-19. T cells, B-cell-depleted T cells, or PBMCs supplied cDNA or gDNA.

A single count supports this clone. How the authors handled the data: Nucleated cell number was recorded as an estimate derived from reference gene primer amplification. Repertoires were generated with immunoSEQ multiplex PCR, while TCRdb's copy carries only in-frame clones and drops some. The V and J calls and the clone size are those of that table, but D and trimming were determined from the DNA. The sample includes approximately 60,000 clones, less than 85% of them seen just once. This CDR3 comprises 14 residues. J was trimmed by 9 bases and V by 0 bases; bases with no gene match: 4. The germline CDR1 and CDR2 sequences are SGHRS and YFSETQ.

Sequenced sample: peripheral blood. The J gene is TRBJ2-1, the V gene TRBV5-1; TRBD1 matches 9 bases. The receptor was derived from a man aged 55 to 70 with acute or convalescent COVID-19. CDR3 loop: CASSLAGTGTEQFF. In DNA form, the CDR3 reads TGCGCCAGCAGCTTGGCCGGGACAGGGACTGAGCAGTTCTTC.